The 18 T cell receptor beta chains in this list originate from one sample, sequenced in a study of shared clonotypes between healthy human individuals. Profiled with immunoSEQ multiplex PCR; TCRdb holds only in-frame clones, not every one. This sample has 470,000 or so clones, with 60% to 80% found just once. Source material: PBMCs. The receptor set was obtained from a middle-aged woman in good health. Some clones in this sample may be carry-over from other donors' samples.

This rearrangement joins TRBV5-8 to TRBJ1-1; D unresolved. The germline V and J ends were trimmed by 4 bases and 8 bases, with 18 bases remaining between them. CDR3 length equals 14 residues. The germline V gene has CDR1 SGHTS and CDR2 YDEGEE. The CDR3 nucleotides read TGTGCCAGCAGCGCCCCCTGGAGGGCGGGGGAAGCTTTCTTT. Translation gives CASSAPWRAGEAFF.

The genes are TRBV5-1 and TRBJ2-3; D remains ambiguous. The V end lost 0 bases, the J end lost 4 bases, and 9 bases lay between the germline ends. There are 14 residues in the CDR3. Germline-derived CDR1 and CDR2 are SGHRS and YFSETQ. CDR3 protein: CASSLEHGSDTQYF. The DNA of the CDR3 is TGCGCCAGCAGCTTGGAACATGGGTCAGATACGCAGTATTTT.

The rearrangement uses TRBV12-1 and TRBJ2-5. TRBV12-1 is termed a pseudogene. The CDR3 has 15 amino acids. CDR3 residues: CASSSPRAHRETQYF. CDR3 bases: TGTGCCAGCAGCTCCCCCCGGGCCCACCGAGAGACCCAGTACTTC.

About this clone itself: Other DNA variants within this sample encode the same CDR3. This chain connects TRBV6-5 to TRBJ2-1; 10 bases line up with TRBD1. The CDR3 runs 14 residues. J was trimmed by 7 bases and V by 0 bases; bases with no gene match: 0. In germline, CDR1 is MNHEY, CDR2 SVGAGI. The CDR3 protein is CASSYSGQGNEQFF. In DNA form, the CDR3 reads TGTGCCAGCAGTTACTCGGGACAGGGGAATGAGCAGTTCTTC.

In its sample, this clone was seen once. This chain joins TRBV6-6 and TRBJ2-1; weak D call: TRBD1 (6 bases). This CDR3 region has 16 residues. CDR1 MNHNY and CDR2 SVGAGI come from the germline V gene (reference sequence). The V end was cut by 5 bases, the J end by 4 bases, with 18 bases between. The CDR3 bases are TGTGCCAGCAGTCCTCAGGGGATTCGGGGATACAATGAGCAGTTCTTC. Its protein product is CASSPQGIRGYNEQFF.

The CDR3 protein is CASRTGGGGNEQFF. The CDR3 region has the DNA TGTGCCAGCAGGACAGGTGGGGGGGGTAATGAGCAGTTCTTC. The chain has TRBV27 and TRBJ2-1; perhaps TRBD2 as D (7 bases). This CDR3 is built from 14 residues. The V and J ends lost 6 bases and 7 bases respectively, with 16 bases between them. From germline, CDR1 is MNHEY and CDR2 SMNVEV (reference sequence).

The chain recombines TRBV19 with TRBJ2-1; 8 bases line up with TRBD1. Germline V gene data show CDR1 as LNHDA and CDR2 as SQIVND (reference sequence). The V and J ends lost 6 bases and 4 bases, in that order; junction bases with no gene match: 5. This CDR3 has 14 residues. Here the CDR3 DNA reads TGTGCCAGTAGCCCGGACAGGGCGTACAATGAGCAGTTCTTC. As protein: CASSPDRAYNEQFF.

This clone was seen a single time. The sample carries other DNA sequences with the same CDR3. The CDR3 coding sequence is TGTGCCAGCAGCTTCCGCACCTACGAGCAGTACTTC. It encodes CASSFRTYEQYF. The chain links TRBV5-8 to TRBJ2-7; D is ambiguous. The germline V gene encodes CDR1 SGHTS and CDR2 YDEGEE. The CDR3 is 12 amino acids. V was pared by 2 bases and J by 2 bases, with 5 bases between.

This clone was picked up one time. The chain is built from TRBV11-2 and TRBJ1-1, with D perhaps TRBD1 (5 bases). Per the germline V gene, CDR1 is SGHAT and CDR2 is FQNNGV. Trimming left V 3 bases short and J 1 base short, with 9 bases between. The CDR3 has 14 amino acids. For the CDR3, the DNA is TGTGCCAGCAGCTTGTATGGGGGGAACACTGAAGCTTTCTTT. Protein product: CASSLYGGNTEAFF. Filled out from reference TRBV11-2 and TRBJ1-1, the complete variable domain reads EAGVAQSPRYKIIEKRQSVAFWCNPISGHATLYWYQQILGQGPKLLIQFQNNGVVDDSQLPKDRFSAERLKGVDSTLKIQPAKLEDSAVYLCASSLYGGNTEAFFGQGTRLTVV.

This chain uses TRBV29-1 with TRBJ2-7; 8 bases are a match to TRBD1. Germline trimming cut 6 bases from V and 2 bases from J; bases unmatched to any gene: 6. The CDR3 length is 13 residues. Germline lookup yields CDR1 SQVTM and CDR2 ANQGSEA. CDR3 sequence (DNA): TGCAGCGTCGCTCGGACAGGGCCCTACGAGCAGTACTTC. It translates to CSVARTGPYEQYF.

J is TRBJ1-3 and V is TRBV18, with D possibly matching TRBD1 (6 bases). The CDR3 is made up of 16 amino acids. V dropped 2 bases and J dropped 4 bases, with 15 bases sitting between them. Germline V CDR1 and CDR2: KGHSH, LQKENI. For the CDR3, the DNA is TGTGCCAGCTCACCATACCGACAGGACCTGGGAAACACCATATATTTT. Protein sequence: CASSPYRQDLGNTIYF.

This sequence joins TRBV18 and TRBJ2-3, with D possibly being TRBD1 or TRBD2 (5 bases each). V was cut by 3 bases and J by 9 bases, with 13 bases left in between. This CDR3 is built from 13 residues. The germline V gene has CDR1 KGHSH and CDR2 LQKENI. CDR3 residues: CASSPGTAETQYF. In nucleotides, the CDR3 is TGTGCCAGCTCACCTGGGACCGCGGAGACGCAGTATTTT.

Here the CDR3 reads CASSIDRGNSPLHF. The CDR3 coding sequence is TGTGCCAGCAGCATTGACAGGGGTAATTCACCCCTCCACTTT. The chain combines TRBV7-2 with TRBJ1-6; 8 positions match TRBD1. Germline loops: CDR1 SGHTA, CDR2 FQGNSA. This CDR3 is 14 amino acids long. J was trimmed by 6 bases and V by 5 bases; bases with no gene match: 3.

CDR3 DNA: TGTGCCAGTAGTACCCGACGGAACACTGAAGCTTTCTTT. It translates to CASSTRRNTEAFF. This chain joins TRBV19 and TRBJ1-1; D gene ambiguous. Germline lookup yields CDR1 LNHDA and CDR2 SQIVND (reference sequence). This CDR3 is 13 amino acids long. With 4 bases removed from V and 1 base from J, the gap between germline ends came to 7 bases.

Points on this clone: An end of the junction does not agree with germline; a read error may underlie this. The chain is built from TRBV7-6 and TRBJ2-1; D perhaps matches TRBD2 (6 bases). This CDR3 contains 15 residues. Per the germline V gene, CDR1 is SGHVS and CDR2 is FNYEAQ. In DNA form, the CDR3 reads TGCGCCAGCAGCCAAGTACGGGGGAACTACAATGAGCAGTTCTTC. Translating gives CASSQVRGNYNEQFF.

The genes are TRBV7-2 and TRBJ2-7; 8 nucleotides line up with TRBD1. V trimming: 4 bases; J trimming: 0 bases; junction bases outside the gene matches: 2. This CDR3 is built from 14 residues. Germline CDR1 and CDR2: SGHTA and FQGNSA. The chain's CDR3 is CASSYRGYSYEQYF. In DNA form, the CDR3 reads TGTGCCAGCAGCTACAGGGGGTACTCCTACGAGCAGTACTTC.

V usage is TRBV7-9 and J usage is TRBJ1-5; the match to TRBD1 covers 7 bases. With 6 bases clipped from V and 3 bases from J, the junction kept 8 bases outside the gene matches. Germline V lookup: CDR1 SEHNR, CDR2 FQNEAQ (reference sequence). The CDR3 covers 15 residues. CDR3 in DNA: TGTGCCAGCAGTCGGACAGGATCGAACAATCAGCCCCAGCATTTT. Translation gives CASSRTGSNNQPQHF. Full variable domain (rest looked up from reference TRBV7-9 and TRBJ1-5): DTGVSQNPRHKITKRGQNVTFRCDPISEHNRLYWYRQTLGQGPEFLTYFQNEAQLEKSRLLSDRFSAERPKGSFSTLEIQRTEQGDSAMYLCASSRTGSNNQPQHFGDGTRLSIL.

This clone has just one count. The chain couples TRBV7-9 to TRBJ2-4; tentative D call: TRBD1 (5 bases). From germline, CDR1 is SEHNR and CDR2 FQNEAQ (reference sequence). This CDR3 is 13 amino acids long. For the CDR3, the DNA is TGTGCTACGACTCAGGGAGCCAAAAACATTCAGTACTTC. It is translated as CATTQGAKNIQYF.